These 17 T cell receptor beta chains originate from one sample sequenced in a study of T cells in Graves' hyperthyroidism and ophthalmopathy. It was RNA transcripts that yielded the amplified TCR beta CDR3 regions. The HTBI primer set drove a first-round RT-PCR of the TCR CDR3. TCRdb used MiXCR to reprocess the multiplex PCR reads, holding one entry per CDR3 protein. This table has 200,000 to 250,000 distinct CDR3 sequences, 17% appearing once. Specimen: blood. These receptors were collected from a woman aged 45-65 years with Graves' hyperthyroidism.

This clonotype was picked up a small number of times. The chain has TRBV24-1 and TRBJ2-3; the D gene is possibly TRBD2 (6 bases). The CDR3 is 17 amino acids. The germline V and J ends were trimmed by 1 base and 3 bases, with 16 bases remaining between them. Germline CDR1 reads KGHDR; CDR2 reads SFDVKD. The CDR3 DNA follows: TGTGCCACCAGTGATTTTGGCGGGACCGCCAATACAGATACGCAGTATTTT. Protein sequence: CATSDFGGTANTDTQYF.

This clonotype was seen repeatedly, ten times or more. CDR3 coding DNA: TGTGCCAGCACTCCCACTAGCGGGGTTGCAAACATTCAGTACTTC. This sequence encodes CASTPTSGVANIQYF. J is TRBJ2-4 and V is TRBV12-3 or TRBV12-4, with 10 bases identical to TRBD2. This CDR3 is built from 15 residues. Trimming cost V 7 bases and J 6 bases; bases outside gene matches: 9.

This clonotype was counted ten times or more. V is TRBV27 and J is TRBJ2-2; 10 bases fit TRBD1. Germline assignment: CDR1 MNHEY and CDR2 SMNVEV (reference sequence). V gave up 2 bases and J gave up 5 bases; unmatched junction bases: 8. This CDR3 contains 17 residues. The CDR3 protein is CASSLGIGTGETGELFF. CDR3 bases: TGTGCCAGCAGTTTAGGGATCGGGACAGGGGAAACCGGGGAGCTGTTTTTT.

There are many counts of this clonotype. V gene TRBV4-1 combines with J gene TRBJ1-1, with 7 bases lining up with TRBD1. Germline V gene lookup returns CDR1 MGHRA and CDR2 YSYEKL. CDR3 length: 12 amino acids. Trimming cost V 9 bases and J 7 bases; bases outside gene matches: 8. The CDR3 sequence is CASQQGLGEAFF. The CDR3 coding sequence is TGCGCCAGTCAACAGGGGTTGGGTGAAGCTTTCTTT.

In its sample, this clonotype was seen many times. The chain recombines TRBV29-1 with TRBJ2-7, with D possibly being TRBD2 (6 bases). This CDR3 contains 15 residues. CDR1 and CDR2 from the germline V gene are SQVTM and ANQGSEA. V dropped 6 bases and J dropped 7 bases, with 25 bases sitting between them. CDR3 region: CSVDGGGTEPREQYF. CDR3 in DNA: TGCAGCGTCGACGGGGGTGGGACGGAGCCTAGAGAGCAGTACTTC.

There are many counts of this clonotype. The V gene is TRBV3-1, the J gene TRBJ1-2; D is unresolved. The CDR3 length is 14 residues. The V end lost 3 bases, the J end lost 8 bases, and 16 bases lay between the germline ends. Germline V gene data show CDR1 as LGHDT and CDR2 as YNNKEL (reference sequence). The CDR3 coding sequence is TGTGCCAGCAGCCATGCTACCGGAGGAGTAGGCTACACCTTC. Its protein is CASSHATGGVGYTF.

This clonotype was seen at least ten times. This chain uses TRBV11-2 with TRBJ1-1; no definite D call. Deletions cut 2 bases from V and 8 bases from J, with 18 bases between. This CDR3 is built from 15 residues. Germline V gene lookup returns CDR1 SGHAT and CDR2 FQNNGV. For the CDR3, the DNA is TGTGCCAGCAGCTTAACGGCGATAGCATCAAAGGAAGCTTTCTTT. The encoded protein is CASSLTAIASKEAFF.

This clonotype was detected many times. The rearrangement uses TRBV5-1 and TRBJ2-7; 10 bases line up with TRBD1. The germline V gene encodes CDR1 SGHRS and CDR2 YFSETQ. V was pared by 0 bases and J by 2 bases, with 2 bases of the junction left unmatched. The CDR3 has 15 residues. CDR3 DNA sequence: TGCGCCAGCAGCTTGGATGGGACAGGGGCCTACGAGCAGTACTTC. It translates to CASSLDGTGAYEQYF. Looking up the rest from reference TRBV5-1 and TRBJ2-7 gives the full variable domain: KAGVTQTPRYLIKTRGQQVTLSCSPISGHRSVSWYQQTPGQGLQFLFEYFSETQRNKGNFPGRFSGRQFSNSRSEMNVSTLELGDSALYLCASSLDGTGAYEQYFGPGTRLTVT.

The CDR3 DNA is TGCGCCAGCAGCCCGCCGGAAGATACGCAGTATTTT. It specifies CASSPPEDTQYF. V is TRBV5-1 and J is TRBJ2-3, with D uncertain. Germline CDR1 SGHRS, CDR2 YFSETQ. The CDR3 runs to 12 residues. V lost 4 bases and J lost 5, with 8 bases in between.

This clonotype showed up many times. The rearrangement joins TRBV6-1 to TRBJ2-5; D is unresolved. V dropped 1 base and J dropped 5 bases, with 8 bases sitting between them. Germline CDR1 is MNHNS and CDR2 is SASEGT. This CDR3 region has 13 residues. CDR3 sequence reads: CASSEVVWETQYF. DNA of the CDR3: TGTGCCAGCAGTGAAGTTGTATGGGAGACCCAGTACTTC.

About this clonotype itself: Given a much more abundant clone one base away, this may be a read error. Written as DNA, the CDR3 is TGTGCCAGCAGCCCAACGGTGACATGGGTATACGAGCAGTACTTC. Translation: CASSPTVTWVYEQYF. The chain is built from TRBV28 and TRBJ2-7, with unresolved D. The CDR3 is made up of 15 amino acids. The V end was cut by 6 bases, the J end by 4 bases, with 19 bases between. Germline lookup yields CDR1 MDHEN and CDR2 SYDVKM. Complete variable domain (other parts from reference TRBV28 and TRBJ2-7): DVKVTQSSRYLVKRTGEKVFLECVQDMDHENMFWYRQDPGLGLRLIYFSYDVKMKEKGDIPEGYSVSREKKERFSLILESASTNQTSMYLCASSPTVTWVYEQYFGPGTRLTVT.

This clonotype showed up many times. The chain joins TRBV6-1 to TRBJ2-7, with 11 bases fitting TRBD1. The germline gives CDR1 MNHNS, CDR2 SASEGT. V lost 4 bases, J lost 1 base, and 18 bases stayed unmatched. CDR3 length equals 20 residues. This CDR3 reads CASSGQVGQGEVTWSYEQYF. CDR3 sequence (DNA): TGTGCCAGCAGTGGCCAAGTGGGACAGGGGGAAGTTACTTGGTCCTACGAGCAGTACTTC.

This clonotype showed up many times. This chain uses TRBV3-1 with TRBJ2-2; D gene ambiguous. Germline V gene data show CDR1 as LGHDT and CDR2 as YNNKEL (reference sequence). With 0 bases removed from V and 6 bases from J, the gap between germline ends came to 8 bases. This CDR3 is built from 14 residues. This CDR3 reads CASSQDLLAGELFF. DNA for the CDR3: TGTGCCAGCAGCCAAGACTTGTTGGCCGGGGAGCTGTTTTTT.

This clonotype has ten or more counts. The chain is built from TRBV10-3 and TRBJ1-1, with D unresolved. From germline, CDR1 is ENHRY and CDR2 SYGVKD. This CDR3 is built from 19 residues. Between the trimmed V and J ends, which lost 0 bases and 1 base, there was a span of 21 bases. The CDR3 loop is CAISESGGFSTIKNTEAFF. The CDR3 region has the DNA TGTGCCATCAGTGAGTCGGGTGGGTTCTCGACGATTAAGAACACTGAAGCTTTCTTT.

This clonotype was seen repeatedly, ten times or more. The chain employs TRBV20-1 and TRBJ2-3; TRBD2 matches at 8 bases. Germline trimming cut 3 bases from V and 4 bases from J; bases unmatched to any gene: 9. The V gene's germline CDR1 is DFQATT and CDR2 SNEGSKA (reference sequence). The CDR3 runs 15 residues. The CDR3 DNA reads TGCAGTGCTAGTCGGTCTAGCGGGTGGTCAGATACGCAGTATTTT. Translation gives CSASRSSGWSDTQYF.

This clonotype was seen a handful of times. The J gene is TRBJ2-2, the V gene TRBV7-3, with no clear D. The CDR3 runs 13 residues. V lost 3 bases and J lost 1, with 3 bases in between. Germline CDR1 SGHTA, CDR2 FQGTGA. In DNA form, the CDR3 reads TGTGCCAGCAGCTTGTGGAACACCGGGGAGCTGTTTTTT. The encoded protein is CASSLWNTGELFF. Full variable domain (outside the CDR3, taken from reference TRBV7-3 and TRBJ2-2): GAGVSQTPSNKVTEKGKYVELRCDPISGHTALYWYRQSLGQGPEFLIYFQGTGAADDSGLPNDRFFAVRPEGSVSTLKIQRTERGDSAVYLCASSLWNTGELFFGEGSRLTVL.

This chain uses TRBV7-2 with TRBJ2-7; D might be TRBD1 (5 bases). The CDR3 runs to 14 residues. Trimming took 2 bases from V and 4 from J, leaving 12 bases between them. The V gene's germline CDR1 is SGHTA and CDR2 FQGNSA. The CDR3 sequence is CASSLNQGKYEQYF. The CDR3 DNA reads TGTGCCAGCAGCTTAAACCAGGGAAAGTACGAGCAGTACTTC.